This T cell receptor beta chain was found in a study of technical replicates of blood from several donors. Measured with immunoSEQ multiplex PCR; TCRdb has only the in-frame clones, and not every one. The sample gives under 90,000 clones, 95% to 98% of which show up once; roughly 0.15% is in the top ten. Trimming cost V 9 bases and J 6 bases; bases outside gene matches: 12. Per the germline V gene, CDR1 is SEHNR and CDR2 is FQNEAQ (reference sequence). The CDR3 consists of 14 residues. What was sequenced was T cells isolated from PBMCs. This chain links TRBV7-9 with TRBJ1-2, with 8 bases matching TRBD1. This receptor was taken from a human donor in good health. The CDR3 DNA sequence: TGTGCCAGGAACGATTTACAGGGGGGCGATGGCTACACCTTC. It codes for CARNDLQGGDGYTF.